This T cell receptor beta chain was retrieved from a study of Graves' ophthalmopathy and Graves' hyperthyroidism. CDR3 regions of TCR beta were amplified from RNA transcripts. Amplification began with first-round RT-PCR using HTBI primers, then second-round multiplex PCR was performed. TCRdb reprocessed the multiplex PCR reads via MiXCR and lists one record per CDR3 protein. The profile shows around 600,000 distinct CDR3 sequences, about two fifths of them singletons. Ophthalmopathic donors had moderate-to-severe activity, CAS ≥3 and NOSPECS ≥4, with disease that had lasted under 3 months. Other autoimmune diseases, uncontrolled infections, pregnancy or lactation excluded patients from enrollment. The starting material, over 8.5 ml of fresh peripheral blood, provided the PBMCs. Study findings and constraints: With approximately 88% sensitivity and roughly 80% specificity, a 13-signature model separated ophthalmopathy from stable hyperthyroidism.

This clonotype appeared a single time. Its antigen is not known. This may be a read error, as it is one base from a much larger clone. The specimen was peripheral blood. This TCR derives from an adult man with Graves' ophthalmopathy.

The DNA of the CDR3 is TGTGCCAGCAGGGACGGGCCGGATTGGGAGCAGTACTTC. This translates into CASRDGPDWEQYF. J is TRBJ2-7 and V is TRBV7-2; D gene ambiguous. Germline CDR1 is SGHTA and CDR2 is FQGNSA. The V end was cut by 6 bases, the J end by 7 bases, with 16 bases between. This CDR3 is built from 13 residues.